This T cell receptor beta chain was sequenced for a study of CD8+CD57+ T cells in acquired aplastic anemia. Study summary: Each DNA sample taken from sorted CD4+ and CD8+ cells came to approximately 3.3 ug on average. Regarding the study as a whole: In common between the patients and the controls were twenty-nine CD8+ CDR3 sequences. CD8+ Simpson's diversity showed no significant patient-control difference.

Previously, flow cytometry had revealed CD8+CD57+ cell expansion in the patients chosen for sequencing. Blood samples were obtained from patients who had received no prior therapy. Trimming removed 3 bases at V and 4 bases at J, with 10 bases between. The CDR3 sequence is 14 residues long. Germline assignment: CDR1 SEHNR and CDR2 FQNEAQ (reference sequence). The template used for profiling TCR beta VDJ and CDR3 was genomic DNA. Each CDR3 protein is one row after TCRdb ran MiXCR on the reads. The sample lists about 170,000 distinct CDR3 sequences, about 45% occurring once. The sample holds many counts of this clonotype. The antigen is not known.

The specimen was sorted CD4+, CD8+, or CD8+CD57+ T cells (not recorded which) from PBMCs. The source of this sequence is a human donor with aplastic anemia. The chain recombines TRBV7-9 with TRBJ1-5, with D uncertain. CDR3 bases: TGTGCCAGCAGCTTCGGCACCCCTAATCAGCCCCAGCATTTT. This codes for CASSFGTPNQPQHF.